This paragraph covers one T cell receptor (beta chain) sequence. This receptor's antigen is unknown. No base quality information exists; no much larger clone differs at one position. To prepare the library, the immunoSEQ multiplex PCR assay was applied. Adaptive Biotechnologies handled the TCRB amplification, library preparation, sequencing and preliminary bioinformatics at Survey level resolution. TCRB sequencing used multiplex PCR amplification of genomic DNA from sorted cTfh populations. Regarding the original processing steps: Clonality was calculated in R as 1 minus normalized Shannon entropy, and the Gini index was computed with the R package ineq. To get the overlap score, the summed counts of shared sequences were divided by the total counts of all sequences in both of the compared samples. Fisher's exact test, with an assumed theoretical repertoire of 10^7 TCRB sequences, was used to assess the significance of shared clonotypes. TCRdb took over this immuneACCESS table, retaining in-frame rearrangements with V and J assigned. Such tables are incomplete; in checked studies, under half of the missing clones stem from an unresolved V gene, and the remainder is unexplained. That table is the source of V, J and clone size, and D and trimming were worked out from the DNA. This sample comprises nearly 15,000 clones, roughly 80% of them detected only once. Of the sample, 1.3% falls within the top ten clones.

Interpreted using the paper, the time point label stands for: 2014-2015 season, 7 days after vaccination. Adults were given seasonal inactivated influenza vaccine (Fluvarix), and sorted blood CD4 subsets were followed by TCRB sequencing before and after vaccination. Subjects were considered eligible if community-dwelling and if influenza vaccine had not been received in the prior 6 months. Exclusions included influenza vaccine contraindications, substance abuse, HIV/AIDS, active malignancy, immunomodulatory medication and active illness such as respiratory infection. At each time point, roughly 35 to 110 mL of blood was collected. Circulating Tfh were defined as non-naive CD4+CXCR5+PD-1+ cells, and these cells were sorted into ICOS+CD38+ and ICOS-CD38- fractions. Either Ficoll-Paque PLUS or SepMate separation was used to isolate PBMC. Before DNA extraction, cell subsets were sorted from PBMC on a BD FACS Aria.

This entry belongs to a study of follicular helper T cells after annual influenza vaccination (dated by TCRdb to 2016 to 2017). Broadly, across the study: After each seasonal influenza vaccination, blood samples were collected on days 0, 7 and 28. Six subjects had multi-year samples: four covered two vaccination seasons and two covered three seasons. One week after vaccination, a second recruited cohort of about eleven subjects (Table S1) displayed a similar ICOS+CD38+ cTfh response. Samples from 2013-2014 were cryopreserved, whereas samples from about 2015 were processed immediately after collection. To study recall of cTfh clones, some subjects were followed through successive annual vaccinations in the 2013-2014, 2014-2015 and 2015-2016 seasons.

Beyond this particular receptor, the publication reports: Successive annual vaccinations recalled a recurrent oligoclonal ICOS+CD38+ cTfh response that contained tetramer and AIM influenza-specific clonotypes. Day 7 ICOS+CD38+ clones were most often found later in ICOS-CD38- cTfh, suggesting that subset may serve as a memory reservoir. Rare clonotypes could not be sampled because productive TCRB sequences were recovered from only roughly 9.5-20% of the analyzed cells. ICOS+CD38+ cTfh clonality correlated with the frequency of that population, and its change correlated with the change in circulating plasmablast frequency.

The CDR1 and CDR2 encoded by the germline V gene (reference sequence) are GTSNPN and SVGIG. Spanning cysteine to phenylalanine, the CDR3 consists of 14 amino acids. Just the 42-base CDR3 DNA is kept, in frame starting at base 1. Compared with germline, V lacks 4 bases and J lacks 7 bases; bases without a gene match: 12. Recombination joined TRBV30 with TRBJ1-2; 7 nucleotides in the junction match TRBD1. This sample comprised CXCR5+ CD38- circulating T follicular helper cells from blood, obtained 7 days after influenza vaccination. The cell subset or site label, as the study defines it: circulating Tfh, non-naive CD4+CXCR5+PD-1+ (ICOS+CD38+ or ICOS-CD38-). This TCR was recovered from an adult who received the influenza vaccine. The DNA reads as follows: TGTGCCTGGATAGTTACAGGGGCCTCACTTGGCTACACCTTC. Protein translation: CAWIVTGASLGYTF.